This is a list of T cell receptor beta chains from one sample in a study of CD8 T cells in Susac syndrome. MiXCR was run by TCRdb on the immunoSEQ multiplex PCR reads, yielding one entry per CDR3 protein. The repertoire includes 120,000 or so distinct CDR3 sequences, approximately 93% of them detected once, and roughly 0.088% sits in the top ten. The sequencing input was CD4+ T cells from PBMCs. The receptors were sampled from a human donor with multiple sclerosis. Each CDR3 is given with its conserved first and last residue. A D gene is named only where the DNA matches it firmly. Rows give clone size only sometimes, using once, few, many, or a class for an expanded clone.

D: TRBD1; J: TRBJ2-7; size: once; V: TRBV7-2; DNA: TGTGCCAGCAGCCGTTTGGGACAGGGGGCTTACGAGCAGTACTTC; CDR3: CASSRLGQGAYEQYF
D: TRBD1; J: TRBJ2-3; size: .; V: TRBV7-2; DNA: TGTGCCAGCAGCTTAACCAGGGGGCCAGATACGCAGTATTTT; CDR3: CASSLTRGPDTQYF
D: .; J: TRBJ1-1; size: .; V: TRBV12-3/TRBV12-4; DNA: TGTGCCAGCAGTTTAGCGTTCACTGAAGCTTTCTTT; CDR3: CASSLAFTEAFF
D: .; J: TRBJ1-2; size: .; V: TRBV6-6; DNA: TGTGCCAGCAGTTTAGACCGGGGACGCTACACCTTC; CDR3: CASSLDRGRYTF
D: .; J: TRBJ1-1; size: .; V: TRBV5-6; DNA: TGTGCCAGCAGATCCGGTTTAGGCAGATTGAACACTGAAGCTTTCTTT; CDR3: CASRSGLGRLNTEAFF
D: .; J: TRBJ2-2; size: .; V: TRBV5-1; DNA: TGCGCCAGCAGCTTGGACTCGGTTGGGACCGGGGAGCTGTTTTTT; CDR3: CASSLDSVGTGELFF
D: .; J: TRBJ1-5; size: .; V: TRBV20-1; DNA: TGCAGTGCTAGAGCCGGGGGGCGCGGTCAGCCCCAGCATTTT; CDR3: CSARAGGRGQPQHF
D: .; J: TRBJ1-2; size: .; V: TRBV7-2; DNA: TGTGCCAGCAGCTTAGGGTTTAACTATGGCTACACCTTC; CDR3: CASSLGFNYGYTF
D: .; J: TRBJ1-4; size: .; V: TRBV12-5; DNA: TGTGCTAGTGGTTTGGACCGCCGAAATGAAAAACTGTTTTTT; CDR3: CASGLDRRNEKLFF
D: .; J: TRBJ2-2; size: .; V: TRBV2; DNA: TGTGCCAGCAGTGAGAGGCGGGGTATAGACACCGGGGAGCTGTTTTTT; CDR3: CASSERRGIDTGELFF
D: .; J: TRBJ1-2; size: .; V: TRBV20-1; DNA: TGCAGTGCTAGGGCTCCGACGCAGTATCATGGCTACACCTTC; CDR3: CSARAPTQYHGYTF
D: .; J: TRBJ2-5; size: .; V: TRBV7-9; DNA: TGTGCCAGCACCCTAGAGAGGGCGTCGTACCAAGAGACCCAGTACTTC; CDR3: CASTLERASYQETQYF
D: TRBD1; J: TRBJ2-5; size: .; V: TRBV6-6; DNA: TGTGCCAGCAGTTACTCGGGACAGGGGGGGGAGACCCAGTACTTC; CDR3: CASSYSGQGGETQYF
D: TRBD1; J: TRBJ1-1; size: .; V: TRBV6-5; DNA: TGTGCCAGCAGACAGGGGGCGCGGAGGGATGCTTTCTTT; CDR3: CASRQGARRDAFF
D: .; J: TRBJ1-1; size: .; V: TRBV7-3; DNA: TGTGCCAGCAGCCCCCTAGTGAACACTGAAGCTTTCTTT; CDR3: CASSPLVNTEAFF
D: .; J: TRBJ2-6; size: .; V: TRBV7-9; DNA: TGTGCCAGCAGCTTAAACGGCAACGTCCTGACTTTC; CDR3: CASSLNGNVLTF
D: TRBD1; J: TRBJ1-2; size: .; V: TRBV6-2/TRBV6-3; DNA: TGTGCCAGCAGCAAACAGGGGGCACCTAACTATGGCTACACCTTC; CDR3: CASSKQGAPNYGYTF
D: .; J: TRBJ1-2; size: .; V: TRBV7-2; DNA: TGTGCCAGCAATACGGACAAGTCCTATGGCTACACCTTC; CDR3: CASNTDKSYGYTF
D: .; J: TRBJ2-5; size: .; V: TRBV20-1; DNA: TGCAGTGCTCCATTTAATTGGGAGGAGACCCAGTACTTC; CDR3: CSAPFNWEETQYF
D: TRBD1; J: TRBJ1-1; size: .; V: TRBV5-1; DNA: TGCGCCAGCAGCTTGTCGGGGCAGGGGGTTAACACTGAAGCTTTCTTT; CDR3: CASSLSGQGVNTEAFF
D: .; J: TRBJ1-6; size: .; V: TRBV2; DNA: TGTGCCAGCAGTGAAGGGGCCAACTCACCCCTCCACTTT; CDR3: CASSEGANSPLHF
D: TRBD1; J: TRBJ1-4; size: .; V: TRBV7-8; DNA: TGTGCCAGCAGACCAATCGACAGGGGAACTAATGAAAAACTGTTTTTT; CDR3: CASRPIDRGTNEKLFF
D: .; J: TRBJ1-2; size: once; V: TRBV29-1; DNA: TGCAGCGTCCTAACGGGACGTGTCTATGGCTACACCTTC; CDR3: CSVLTGRVYGYTF
D: .; J: TRBJ1-1; size: .; V: TRBV3-1; DNA: TGTGCCAGCAGCCAAGTTATGAACACTGAAGCTTTCTTT; CDR3: CASSQVMNTEAFF
D: .; J: TRBJ1-6; size: .; V: TRBV3-1; DNA: TGTGCCAGCAGCCAAGTTGCTAATAATTCACCCCTCCACTTT; CDR3: CASSQVANNSPLHF
D: TRBD1; J: TRBJ1-2; size: .; V: TRBV6-1; DNA: TGTGCCAGCAGTCAACAGGGGTCCAGGGTTGGCTACACCTTC; CDR3: CASSQQGSRVGYTF
D: .; J: TRBJ1-1; size: .; V: TRBV5-1; DNA: TGCGCCAGCAGCTTGGCGCAGGGACACACTGAAGCTTTCTTT; CDR3: CASSLAQGHTEAFF
D: TRBD1; J: TRBJ2-5; size: .; V: TRBV2; DNA: TGTGCCAGCAGGGACAGGGGAGGAGAGACCCAGTACTTC; CDR3: CASRDRGGETQYF
D: .; J: TRBJ1-4; size: .; V: TRBV7-2; DNA: TGTGCCAGCAGCTTAGAGCGGCGGGAGTCTACTAATGAAAAACTGTTTTTT; CDR3: CASSLERRESTNEKLFF
D: TRBD2; J: TRBJ2-1; size: .; V: TRBV5-4; DNA: TGTGCCAGCAGCTTGAAACTAGCGGGGAATGAGCAGTTCTTC; CDR3: CASSLKLAGNEQFF
D: .; J: TRBJ2-7; size: .; V: TRBV5-1; DNA: TGCGCCAGCAGCTTGGCAGAAGGGTACGAGCAGTACTTC; CDR3: CASSLAEGYEQYF
D: .; J: TRBJ1-1; size: .; V: TRBV20-1; DNA: TGCAGTGCTAGTAGGGCAGGGATGAACACTGAAGCTTTCTTT; CDR3: CSASRAGMNTEAFF
D: .; J: TRBJ1-4; size: .; V: TRBV30; DNA: TGTGCCTGGAGTCCCGGGGAGGCAACTAATGAAAAACTGTTTTTT; CDR3: CAWSPGEATNEKLFF
D: .; J: TRBJ2-2; size: .; V: TRBV20-1; DNA: TGCAGTGCGGGAAGTGGGCCGAACACCGGGGAGCTGTTTTTT; CDR3: CSAGSGPNTGELFF
D: .; J: TRBJ1-2; size: once; V: TRBV29-1; DNA: TGCAGCGTTGTTACGGGGCAGGACTATGGCTACACCTTC; CDR3: CSVVTGQDYGYTF
D: .; J: TRBJ1-3; size: .; V: TRBV7-9; DNA: TGTGCCAGCAGCTCAATGGGAAACACCATATATTTT; CDR3: CASSSMGNTIYF
D: TRBD1; J: TRBJ1-4; size: .; V: TRBV20-1; DNA: TGCAGTGCTAGAGACCCGGGACAGGCTAATGAAAAACTGTTTTTT; CDR3: CSARDPGQANEKLFF
D: .; J: TRBJ1-1; size: .; V: TRBV3-1; DNA: TGTGCCAGCAGCCAGGGCGGGCGGGCCACTGAAGCTTTCTTT; CDR3: CASSQGGRATEAFF
D: .; J: TRBJ1-4; size: .; V: TRBV6-6; DNA: TGTGCCAGCAGTGACGGGAAACGGGGTGAAAAACTGTTTTTT; CDR3: CASSDGKRGEKLFF
D: TRBD1; J: TRBJ1-1; size: .; V: TRBV30; DNA: TGTGCCTGGAGTAGGGACAGCTACACTGAAGCTTTCTTT; CDR3: CAWSRDSYTEAFF
D: TRBD1; J: TRBJ2-5; size: .; V: TRBV19; DNA: TGTGCCAGTAGCATGGGGGACAGGGGCCAAGAGACCCAGTACTTC; CDR3: CASSMGDRGQETQYF
D: .; J: TRBJ2-5; size: few; V: TRBV7-2; DNA: TGTGCCAGCAGCCGGCAAGGGCGACAAGAGACCCAGTACTTC; CDR3: CASSRQGRQETQYF
D: TRBD1; J: TRBJ1-5; size: .; V: TRBV7-2; DNA: TGTGCCAGCAGCTCCCAGGGGGGGCTCAATCAGCCCCAGCATTTT; CDR3: CASSSQGGLNQPQHF
D: .; J: TRBJ1-1; size: .; V: TRBV19; DNA: TGTGCCAGTACCCGGACCCCCAGGCGGGTGACTGAAGCTTTCTTT; CDR3: CASTRTPRRVTEAFF
D: .; J: TRBJ2-1; size: .; V: TRBV6-2/TRBV6-3; DNA: TGTGCCAGCAGTTGGGGGTACAATGAGCAGTTCTTC; CDR3: CASSWGYNEQFF
D: .; J: TRBJ1-3; size: .; V: TRBV18; DNA: TGTGCCAGCTCACTTGGGGACACCATATATTTT; CDR3: CASSLGDTIYF
D: .; J: TRBJ1-5; size: .; V: TRBV12-3/TRBV12-4; DNA: TGTGCCAGCAGTTTCTTAATGGAGCCCCAGCATTTT; CDR3: CASSFLMEPQHF